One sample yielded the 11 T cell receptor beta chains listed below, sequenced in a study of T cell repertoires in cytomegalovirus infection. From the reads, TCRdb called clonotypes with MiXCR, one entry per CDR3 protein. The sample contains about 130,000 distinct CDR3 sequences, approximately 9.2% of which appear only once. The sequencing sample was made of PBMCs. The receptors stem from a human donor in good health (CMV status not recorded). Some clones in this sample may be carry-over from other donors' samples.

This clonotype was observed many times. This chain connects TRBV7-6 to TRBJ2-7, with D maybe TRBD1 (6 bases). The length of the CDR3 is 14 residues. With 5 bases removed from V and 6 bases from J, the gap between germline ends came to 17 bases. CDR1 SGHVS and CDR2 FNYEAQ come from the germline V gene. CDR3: CASSPRQVLAEQYF. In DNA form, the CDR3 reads TGTGCCAGCAGCCCACGACAGGTGCTCGCCGAGCAGTACTTC. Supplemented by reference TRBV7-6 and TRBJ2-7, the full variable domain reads GAGVSQSPRYKVTKRGQDVALRCDPISGHVSLYWYRQALGQGPEFLTYFNYEAQQDKSGLPNDRFSAERPEGSISTLTIQRTEQRDSAMYRCASSPRQVLAEQYFGPGTRLTVT.

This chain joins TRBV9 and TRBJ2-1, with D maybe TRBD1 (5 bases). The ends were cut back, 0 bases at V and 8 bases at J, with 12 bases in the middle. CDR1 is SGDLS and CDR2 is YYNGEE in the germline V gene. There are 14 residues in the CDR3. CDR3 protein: CASSVETGYDEQFF. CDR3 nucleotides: TGTGCCAGCAGCGTAGAAACAGGTTACGATGAGCAGTTCTTC.

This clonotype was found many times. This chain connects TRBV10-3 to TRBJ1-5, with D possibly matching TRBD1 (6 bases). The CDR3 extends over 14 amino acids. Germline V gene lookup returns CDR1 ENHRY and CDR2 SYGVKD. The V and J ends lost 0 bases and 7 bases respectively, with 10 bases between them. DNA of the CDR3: TGTGCCATCAGTGAGTCGAACAGGGACCAGCCCCAGCATTTT. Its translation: CAISESNRDQPQHF.

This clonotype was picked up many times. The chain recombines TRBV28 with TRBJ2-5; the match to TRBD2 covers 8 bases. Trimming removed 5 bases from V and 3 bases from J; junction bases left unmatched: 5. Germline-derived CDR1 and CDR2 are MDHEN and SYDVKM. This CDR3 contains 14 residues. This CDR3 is CASSRLAFKETQYF. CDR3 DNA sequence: TGTGCCAGCAGTCGACTAGCGTTTAAAGAGACCCAGTACTTC.

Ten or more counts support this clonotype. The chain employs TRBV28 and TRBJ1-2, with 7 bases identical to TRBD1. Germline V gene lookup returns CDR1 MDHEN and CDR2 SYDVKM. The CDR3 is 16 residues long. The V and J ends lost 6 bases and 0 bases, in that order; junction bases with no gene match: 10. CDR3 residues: CASSYRGASSNYGYTF. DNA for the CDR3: TGTGCCAGCAGCTACAGGGGCGCTTCCTCTAACTATGGCTACACCTTC.

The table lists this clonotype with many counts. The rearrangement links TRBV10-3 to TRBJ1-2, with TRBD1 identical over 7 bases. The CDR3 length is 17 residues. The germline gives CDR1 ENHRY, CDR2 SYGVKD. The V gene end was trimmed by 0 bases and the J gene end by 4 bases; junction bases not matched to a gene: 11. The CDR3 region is CAISESTRQGAAYGYTF. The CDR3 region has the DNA TGTGCCATCAGTGAGTCGACTCGACAGGGAGCGGCCTATGGCTACACCTTC.

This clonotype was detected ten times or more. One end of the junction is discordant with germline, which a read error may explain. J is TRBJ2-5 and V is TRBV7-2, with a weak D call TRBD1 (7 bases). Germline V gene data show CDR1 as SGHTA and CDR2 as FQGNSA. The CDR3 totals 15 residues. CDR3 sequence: CASSSGDRKKEIQYF. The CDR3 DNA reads TGTGCCAGCAGCTCGGGGGACAGAAAAAAAGAGATCCAGTACTTC.

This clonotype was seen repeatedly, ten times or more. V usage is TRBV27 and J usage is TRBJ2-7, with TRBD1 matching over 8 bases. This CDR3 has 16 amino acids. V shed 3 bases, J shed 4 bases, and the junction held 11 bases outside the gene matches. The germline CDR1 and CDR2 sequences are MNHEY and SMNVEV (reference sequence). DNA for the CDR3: TGTGCCAGCAGTTTCCCCTTGGACAGGGCGAGGTACGAGCAGTACTTC. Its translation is CASSFPLDRARYEQYF.

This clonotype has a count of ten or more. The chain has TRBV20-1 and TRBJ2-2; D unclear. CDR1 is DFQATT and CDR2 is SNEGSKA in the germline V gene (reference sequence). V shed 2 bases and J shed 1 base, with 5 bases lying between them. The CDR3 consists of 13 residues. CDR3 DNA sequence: TGCAGTGCTAGACACGGGAACACCGGGGAGCTGTTTTTT. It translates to CSARHGNTGELFF.

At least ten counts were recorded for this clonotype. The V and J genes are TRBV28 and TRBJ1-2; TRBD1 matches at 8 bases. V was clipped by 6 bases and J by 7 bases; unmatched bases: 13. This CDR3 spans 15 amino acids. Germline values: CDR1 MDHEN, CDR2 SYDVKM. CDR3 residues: CASRPRDRLGIGYTF. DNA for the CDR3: TGTGCCAGCAGGCCCAGGGACAGGCTGGGAATTGGCTACACCTTC.

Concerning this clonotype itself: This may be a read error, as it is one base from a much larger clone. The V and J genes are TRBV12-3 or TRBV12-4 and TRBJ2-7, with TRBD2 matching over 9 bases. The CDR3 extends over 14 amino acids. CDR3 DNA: TGTGTCAGCAGCTTAGCGGGGGAGAACTACGAGCAGTACTTC. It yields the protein CVSSLAGENYEQYF.